Below are 9 T cell receptor beta chains sequenced from a single sample in a study of kidney transplant recipient with SARS-CoV-2 infection. TCRdb redid the calling of the reads with MiXCR, one entry per CDR3 protein. This table holds under 300,000 distinct CDR3 sequences, 29% found once. Sequenced material: a blood sample, taken at baseline and between days 110 and 120 from a kidney transplant recipient. These receptors all stem from a young adult male patient who had COVID-19 and was a kidney transplant recipient. Some T cells may be supplied by the graft donor.

A word on this clonotype: It may be a read error: a sequence one base away is much more abundant. The V call is TRBV19, the J call TRBJ1-2, with no clear D. The CDR3 loop spans 14 amino acids. V was shortened by 5 bases and J by 4 bases, with 14 bases between the two germline ends. Looked up from germline, CDR1 is LNHDA and CDR2 is SQIVND (reference sequence). The CDR3 DNA reads as TGTGCCAGTAGTCGGACGGGGAGTGGCTATGGCTACACCTTC. It is translated as CASSRTGSGYGYTF.

On this clonotype itself: One end of the junction fails to match germline, which may point to a read error. V usage is TRBV4-2 and J usage is TRBJ1-5, with D possibly being TRBD1 (5 bases). There are 13 residues in the CDR3. CDR1 is LGHNA, CDR2 YNFKEQ, per germline. The CDR3 sequence is CANSQEGNQPQHF. DNA of the CDR3: TGTGCCAACAGCCAAGAGGGGAATCAGCCTCAGCATTTT.

J is TRBJ2-3 and V is TRBV28; D remains ambiguous. Gene TRBJ2-5 matches the end of the DNA better, so the J call may be wrong. The V gene's germline CDR1 is MDHEN and CDR2 SYDVKM. The length of the CDR3 is 13 residues. The CDR3, as DNA: TGTGCCAGCAGTTTATGGAGGCCGGAGACCCAGTACTTC. Its protein product is CASSLWRPETQYF.

In the case of this clonotype: A much bigger clone sits one base away, suggesting this may be a read error. The J gene is TRBJ2-5, the V gene TRBV4-2, with 10 bases matching TRBD1. Germline CDR1 LGHNA, CDR2 YNFKEQ. The CDR3 is 18 amino acids. The CDR3 sequence is CASGQGEAGTGDWETQYF. The CDR3 DNA reads TGTGCCAGCGGCCAAGGGGAAGCCGGGACAGGGGATTGGGAGACCCAGTACTTC.

About this clonotype itself: A read error may explain this, as a much larger clone is one base away. The rearrangement uses TRBV5-1 and TRBJ2-7; maybe TRBD1 (6 bases). Germline CDR1 is SGHRS and CDR2 is YFSETQ. The CDR3 extends over 15 amino acids. CDR3 amino acids: CASSTGTLNGYERYF. The DNA of the CDR3 is TGCGCCAGCAGCACCGGGACACTGAATGGGTACGAGCGGTACTTC. The full variable domain, completed using reference TRBV5-1 and TRBJ2-7, is KAGVTQTPRYLIKTRGQQVTLSCSPISGHRSVSWYQQTPGQGLQFLFEYFSETQRNKGNFPGRFSGRQFSNSRSEMNVSTLELGDSALYLCASSTGTLNGYERYFGPGTRLTVT.

Comment on this clonotype: The final CDR3 position lacks the conserved phenylalanine or tryptophan, pointing to a likely read error. The limits of the CDR3 on the DNA are not certain, so only TCRdb's listed CDR3 is given. The chain combines TRBV7-9 with TRBJ1-6. Germline values: CDR1 SEHNR, CDR2 FQNEAQ (reference sequence). Including both end residues, the CDR3 is 12 amino acids long. CDR3 sequence: CASSSDNSPLQL.

On this clonotype itself: An end of the junction differs from the germline gene, which may be a read error. J is TRBJ2-7 and V is TRBV10-3, with 10 bases matching TRBD2. The CDR3 loop spans 16 amino acids. Germline V CDR1 and CDR2: ENHRY, SYGVKD. CDR3 protein: CAISDRVAGGEDERYF. DNA for the CDR3: TGTGCCATCAGTGACCGGGTAGCGGGAGGCGAGGACGAGCGGTACTTC.

To note about this clonotype: A much more abundant neighbour one base away suggests this may be a read error. The chain has TRBV30 and TRBJ2-7; D not resolved. This CDR3 comprises 12 residues. In germline, CDR1 is GTSNPN, CDR2 SVGIG (reference sequence). The CDR3 nucleotides read TGTGCCTGGATGAGCGAAGGCTACGAGCAGTGCTTC. Its translation: CAWMSEGYEQCF.

On this clonotype itself: A much larger clone lies one base from this, so it may be a read error. The CDR3 region has the DNA TGTGCCAGCAACCAGATCGGGACGGGAAACACCATATATTTT. This encodes CASNQIGTGNTIYF. The chain uses TRBV5-6 and TRBJ1-3; possibly TRBD1 for D (5 bases). The V gene's germline CDR1 is SGHDT and CDR2 YYEEEE. The CDR3 is made up of 14 amino acids. V was clipped by 6 bases and J by 4 bases, with 14 bases between them.